These 21 T cell receptor beta chains share one sample of origin, sequenced in a study of blood T cell repertoires in COVID-19. Sequencing used immunoSEQ multiplex PCR; TCRdb keeps in-frame clones, though not all of them. Here the sample spans 150,000 to 200,000 clones, around 77% being singletons. The specimen sequenced was peripheral blood. The receptor set was obtained from a man aged 70-80 years with active or convalescent COVID-19.

V and J are TRBV5-1 and TRBJ1-6; no definite D call. The germline V and J ends were trimmed by 0 bases and 5 bases, with 9 bases remaining between them. Germline-derived CDR1 and CDR2 are SGHRS and YFSETQ. This CDR3 has 15 residues. The CDR3 sequence: CASSLVTENNSPLHF. In nucleotides, the CDR3 is TGCGCCAGCAGCTTGGTTACAGAGAATAATTCACCCCTCCACTTT.

The rearrangement links TRBV10-1 to TRBJ2-1; a possible D gene is TRBD1 (6 bases). The V end lost 6 bases, the J end lost 9 bases, and 24 bases lay between the germline ends. CDR1 is WNHNN and CDR2 is SYGVQD in the germline V gene (reference sequence). The CDR3 extends over 16 amino acids. Written as DNA, the CDR3 is TGCGCCAGCAGCCCCGGGGCTATACAGGGTAACGGTGAGCAGTTCTTC. Translated, it gives CASSPGAIQGNGEQFF.

J is TRBJ1-5 and V is TRBV6-1; D is unresolved. CDR1 is MNHNS and CDR2 is SASEGT in the germline V gene. This CDR3 is 14 amino acids long. Trimming left V 3 bases short and J 7 bases short, with 13 bases between. In DNA form, the CDR3 reads TGTGCCAGCAGTGAGTTGGGCACGGGGCAGCCCCAGCATTTT. Its translation is CASSELGTGQPQHF.

V gene TRBV7-9 combines with J gene TRBJ1-3; D gene ambiguous. Germline V gives CDR1 SEHNR, CDR2 FQNEAQ (reference sequence). V shed 2 bases and J shed 3 bases, with 8 bases lying between them. The CDR3 has 14 amino acids. The CDR3 region has the DNA TGTGCCAGCAGCTTACTCCGGGGTGGAAACACCATATATTTT. This sequence encodes CASSLLRGGNTIYF.

This sequence joins TRBV6-2 or TRBV6-3 and TRBJ2-3; possible D gene TRBD2, 5 bases. Trimming removed 5 bases at V and 1 base at J, with 10 bases between. This CDR3 region has 14 residues. Germline lookup yields CDR1 MNHEY and CDR2 SVGEGT. This CDR3 is CASSRISGTDTQYF. The CDR3 nucleotides are TGTGCCAGCAGTCGAATTAGCGGCACAGATACGCAGTATTTT.

The chain recombines TRBV20-1 with TRBJ2-7, with 9 bases that match TRBD2. The CDR3 runs 15 residues. V gave up 3 bases and J gave up 4 bases; unmatched junction bases: 10. Germline values: CDR1 DFQATT, CDR2 SNEGSKA (reference sequence). The CDR3 DNA is TGCAGTGCTAGTGTCGCGGGGGGGACCAGGTACGAGCAGTACTTC. This translates into CSASVAGGTRYEQYF.

The V gene is TRBV6-5, the J gene TRBJ1-5, with TRBD1 identical over 7 bases. Germline CDR1 MNHEY, CDR2 SVGAGI. The CDR3 has 14 residues. J was trimmed by 0 bases and V by 11 bases; bases with no gene match: 7. The CDR3, as DNA: TGTGCCGCCAGGGGGTTAAATAGCAATCAGCCCCAGCATTTT. It yields the protein CAARGLNSNQPQHF.

This chain's CDR3 is CASSGMEGSFDGYTF. In nucleotides, the CDR3 is TGTGCCAGCAGCGGGATGGAGGGGTCATTCGATGGCTACACCTTC. This chain uses TRBV5-6 with TRBJ1-2, with D possibly matching TRBD1 (5 bases). This CDR3 has 15 amino acids. Germline V gives CDR1 SGHDT, CDR2 YYEEEE. V was trimmed by 4 bases and J by 6 bases, leaving 19 bases between them.

The chain carries TRBV20-1 and TRBJ1-3, with no clear D. Germline CDR1 is DFQATT and CDR2 is SNEGSKA (reference sequence). V was trimmed by 5 bases and J by 7 bases, leaving 9 bases between them. The CDR3 consists of 11 residues. In nucleotides, the CDR3 is TGCAGTGCTGCGTTGCGCAACACCATATATTTT. Its translation: CSAALRNTIYF.

This clone was picked up one time. J is TRBJ2-7 and V is TRBV7-9, with D possibly being TRBD2 (6 bases). This CDR3 has 13 amino acids. The germline V and J ends were trimmed by 4 bases and 4 bases, with 11 bases remaining between them. From germline, CDR1 is SEHNR and CDR2 FQNEAQ (reference sequence). The CDR3 bases are TGTGCCAGCAGCTCGGGGACTCGTTACGAGCAGTACTTC. Its translation is CASSSGTRYEQYF. Filled out from reference TRBV7-9 and TRBJ2-7, the complete variable domain reads DTGVSQNPRHKITKRGQNVTFRCDPISEHNRLYWYRQTLGQGPEFLTYFQNEAQLEKSRLLSDRFSAERPKGSFSTLEIQRTEQGDSAMYLCASSSGTRYEQYFGPGTRLTVT.

The chain links TRBV6-6 to TRBJ1-5; TRBD1 matches at 10 bases. The V and J ends lost 5 bases and 10 bases, in that order; junction bases with no gene match: 11. The CDR3 sequence is 15 residues long. Germline-derived CDR1 and CDR2 are MNHNY and SVGAGI (reference sequence). As DNA, the CDR3 is TGTGCCAGCAGTCCGAGACAGGGGGCGGCCTTACCCCAGCATTTT. It translates to CASSPRQGAALPQHF.

The chain is built from TRBV2 and TRBJ1-4, with D uncertain. The CDR3 extends over 15 amino acids. V lost 4 bases and J 0 bases, leaving 9 bases between the germline ends. CDR1 and CDR2 from the germline V gene are SNHLY and FYNNEI. The CDR3 DNA follows: TGTGCCAGCAGTGGGGCAGCCTCAACTAATGAAAAACTGTTTTTT. This translates into CASSGAASTNEKLFF. Full variable domain (outside the CDR3, taken from reference TRBV2 and TRBJ1-4): EPEVTQTPSHQVTQMGQEVILRCVPISNHLYFYWYRQILGQKVEFLVSFYNNEISEKSEIFDDQFSVERPDGSNFTLKIRSTKLEDSAMYFCASSGAASTNEKLFFGSGTQLSVL.

The V call is TRBV7-2, the J call TRBJ1-5, with TRBD1 identical over 9 bases. Germline values: CDR1 SGHTA, CDR2 FQGNSA. V dropped 5 bases and J dropped 4; count of bases not matched to a gene: 3. The CDR3 consists of 14 residues. The CDR3, as DNA: TGTGCCAGCAGCCCCGACAGGGGGAATCAGCCCCAGCATTTT. Protein: CASSPDRGNQPQHF.

The gene calls are TRBV5-1 and TRBJ2-5, with TRBD1 identical over 7 bases. V lost 0 bases and J lost 9; bases outside the gene matches: 8. The CDR3 covers 14 residues. Germline V gene lookup returns CDR1 SGHRS and CDR2 YFSETQ. CDR3 nucleotide sequence: TGCGCCAGCAGCTTGGGACAGGGAAGAACGGCCCAGTACTTC. Residues: CASSLGQGRTAQYF.

The rearrangement uses TRBV6-5 and TRBJ2-3, with TRBD2 matching 8 bases. Germline V gene data show CDR1 as MNHEY and CDR2 as SVGAGI. The J segment lost 5 bases and the V segment lost 2 bases, leaving 3 bases of the junction unmatched. This CDR3 region has 14 residues. The CDR3 spells CASSYRGGQDTQYF. CDR3 bases: TGTGCCAGCAGTTACCGGGGGGGCCAAGATACGCAGTATTTT.

This sequence joins TRBV5-1 and TRBJ1-2; 7 bases agree with TRBD1. Germline CDR1 is SGHRS and CDR2 is YFSETQ. There are 16 residues in the CDR3. Trimming cost V 4 bases and J 0 bases; bases outside gene matches: 9. CDR3: CASSPNTGESNYGYTF. In nucleotides, the CDR3 is TGCGCCAGCAGCCCAAATACAGGGGAATCTAACTATGGCTACACCTTC.

CDR3 loop: CASSQTTGDNEKLFF. The DNA of the CDR3 is TGTGCCAGCAGCCAGACGACGGGTGATAATGAAAAACTGTTTTTT. The chain is built from TRBV3-1 (or the pseudogene TRBV3-2) and TRBJ1-4; D unclear. The V end lost 3 bases, the J end lost 4 bases, and 12 bases lay between the germline ends. Germline assignment: CDR1 LGHDT and CDR2 YNNKEL (reference sequence). The CDR3 totals 15 residues.

V and J are TRBV5-1 and TRBJ2-1; 8 nucleotides line up with TRBD1. The CDR3 covers 15 residues. Germline loops: CDR1 SGHRS, CDR2 YFSETQ. The J segment lost 8 bases and the V segment lost 3 bases, leaving 10 bases of the junction unmatched. The CDR3 here is CASSSGQGGFDEQFF. DNA for the CDR3: TGCGCCAGCAGCTCCGGACAGGGAGGCTTCGATGAGCAGTTCTTC.

This clone has only one observation. DNA of the CDR3: TGTGCCAGCAGCTTGGTTCAGGGTAGGTATGGCTACACCTTC. This translates into CASSLVQGRYGYTF. This sequence joins TRBV5-8 and TRBJ1-2, with D possibly matching TRBD1 (5 bases). The V end was cut by 0 bases, the J end by 5 bases, with 11 bases between. This CDR3 has 14 residues. Germline loops: CDR1 SGHTS, CDR2 YDEGEE.

This sequence joins TRBV19 and TRBJ1-6, with a tentative D call TRBD1 (5 bases). The CDR3 contains 15 residues. The ends were cut back, 3 bases at V and 7 bases at J, with 13 bases in the middle. Germline V gene sequence: CDR1 LNHDA, CDR2 SQIVND (reference sequence). The DNA for the CDR3 is TGTGCCAGTAGTATTGATACAGGAGAGAATTCACCCCTCCACTTT. It is translated as CASSIDTGENSPLHF.

This rearrangement joins TRBV7-2 to TRBJ1-2; possible D gene TRBD1, 5 bases. Germline lookup yields CDR1 SGHTA and CDR2 FQGNSA. The length of the CDR3 is 15 residues. The ends were cut back, 1 base at V and 5 bases at J, with 14 bases in the middle. The CDR3 DNA reads TGTGCCAGCAGCTTAGTGCAGGGTAGTAGGTATGGCTACACCTTC. Translated, it gives CASSLVQGSRYGYTF.